This TCR beta chain came from a study of PD-L1 blockade in urothelial cancer. About the study: The analyses of blood took place 3 weeks (second dose) and 6 weeks after treatment start. The median number of T cells present in blood samples was some 140,000.

Repertoires were generated with immunoSEQ multiplex PCR, while TCRdb's copy carries only in-frame clones and drops some. The data hold 35,000 to 40,000 clones, with around nine tenths observed a single time. The time point is: peripheral blood 6 weeks after treatment start. Urothelial carcinoma in patients was locally advanced or metastatic. Germline lookup yields CDR1 SGHRS and CDR2 YFSETQ. V lost 4 bases to trimming and J lost 0 bases, with 8 bases between them. The CDR3 is 14 residues long. The sample was PBMCs, taken around atezolizumab (anti-PD-L1) treatment. The V call is TRBV5-1, the J call TRBJ1-3; D is ambiguous. This TCR was sampled from a man aged 60-69 years with urothelial cancer. The CDR3 loop reads CASSPQLSGNTIYF. CDR3 sequence (DNA): TGCGCCAGCAGCCCACAGCTCTCTGGAAACACCATATATTTT.